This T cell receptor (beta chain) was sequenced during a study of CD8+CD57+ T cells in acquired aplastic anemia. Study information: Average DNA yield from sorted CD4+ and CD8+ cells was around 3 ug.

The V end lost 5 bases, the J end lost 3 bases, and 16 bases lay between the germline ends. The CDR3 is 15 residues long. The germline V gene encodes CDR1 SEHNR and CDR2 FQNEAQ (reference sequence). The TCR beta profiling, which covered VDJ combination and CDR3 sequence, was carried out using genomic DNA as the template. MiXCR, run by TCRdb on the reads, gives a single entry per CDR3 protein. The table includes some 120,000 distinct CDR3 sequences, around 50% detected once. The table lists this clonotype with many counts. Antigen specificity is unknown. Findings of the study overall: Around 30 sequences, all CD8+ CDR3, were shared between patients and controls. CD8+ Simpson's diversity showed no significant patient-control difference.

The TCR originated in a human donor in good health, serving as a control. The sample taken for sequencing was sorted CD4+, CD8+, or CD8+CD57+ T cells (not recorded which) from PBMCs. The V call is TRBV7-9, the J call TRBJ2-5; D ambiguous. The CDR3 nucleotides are TGTGCCAGCAGCGTTGGAGACACTACTAAAGAGACCCAGTACTTC. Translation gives CASSVGDTTKETQYF.